This T cell receptor beta chain was captured by sequencing in a study of T cells after yellow fever vaccination. Study outcomes and limitations: A minor fraction of clonotypes spanned both CD4 and CD8 compartments. Post-booster reappearance was seen for most primary-vaccination clones (nearly 97% CD4, roughly 88% CD8). Abundant contaminating clonotypes from the bulk population could appear in FACS-sorted repertoires.

The sample holds a few counts of this clonotype. The antigen remains undetermined. Germline V gene lookup returns CDR1 MNHEY and CDR2 SMNVEV (reference sequence). This CDR3 has 12 residues. V lost 9 bases, J lost 10 bases, and 16 bases lay in between. Synthesis of TCR cDNA relied on 5'RACE template switching, which attached a universal primer site and UMIs. TCRdb ran MiXCR on the 5' RACE reads and lists one entry per CDR3 protein. The sample consists of approximately 260,000 distinct CDR3 sequences, roughly 5.6% of them appearing once. The sequence was obtained from a man between 18 and 35 years old who received the YFV17D yellow fever vaccine. The J gene is TRBJ2-1, the V gene TRBV27; D may correspond to TRBD1 or TRBD2 (5 bases each). The input for sequencing was CD4+ T cells sorted from PBMCs, taken on the day of the yellow fever booster vaccination. The CDR3 protein is CASRDPSREQFF. The DNA for the CDR3 is TGTGCCAGTCGGGACCCATCCCGCGAGCAGTTCTTC.